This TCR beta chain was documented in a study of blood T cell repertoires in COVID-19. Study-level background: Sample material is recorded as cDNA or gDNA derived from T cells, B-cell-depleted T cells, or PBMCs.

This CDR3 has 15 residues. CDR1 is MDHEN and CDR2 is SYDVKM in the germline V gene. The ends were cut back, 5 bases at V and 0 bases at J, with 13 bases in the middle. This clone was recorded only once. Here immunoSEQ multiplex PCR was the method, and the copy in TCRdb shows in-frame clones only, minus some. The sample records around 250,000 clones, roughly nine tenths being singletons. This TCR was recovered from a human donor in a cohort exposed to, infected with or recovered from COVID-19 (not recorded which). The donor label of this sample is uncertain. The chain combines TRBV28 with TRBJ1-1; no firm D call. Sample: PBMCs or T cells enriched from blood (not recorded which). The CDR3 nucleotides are TGTGCCAGCAGTCTACGACGACACATGAACACTGAAGCTTTCTTT. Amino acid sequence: CASSLRRHMNTEAFF.